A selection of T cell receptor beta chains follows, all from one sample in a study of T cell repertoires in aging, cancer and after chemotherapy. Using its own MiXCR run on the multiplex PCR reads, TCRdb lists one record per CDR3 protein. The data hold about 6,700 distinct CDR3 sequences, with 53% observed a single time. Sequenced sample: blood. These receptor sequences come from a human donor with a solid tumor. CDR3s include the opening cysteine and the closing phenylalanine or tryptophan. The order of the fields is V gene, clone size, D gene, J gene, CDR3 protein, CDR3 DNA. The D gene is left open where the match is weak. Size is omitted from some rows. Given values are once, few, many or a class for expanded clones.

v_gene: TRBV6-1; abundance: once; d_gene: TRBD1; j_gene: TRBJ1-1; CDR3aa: CASTPQGGQPLWDGTEAFF; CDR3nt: TGTGCCAGCACCCCGCAGGGGGGACAGCCACTCTGGGATGGGACTGAAGCTTTCTTT
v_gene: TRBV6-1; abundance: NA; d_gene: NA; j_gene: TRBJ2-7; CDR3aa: CASSDLTEAPYEQYF; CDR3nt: TGTGCCAGCAGTGACCTGACGGAAGCCCCCTACGAGCAGTACTTC
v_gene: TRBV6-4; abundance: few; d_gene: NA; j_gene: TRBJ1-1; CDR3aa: CASSGTIGTEAFF; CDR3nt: TGTGCCAGCAGTGGTACTATAGGCACTGAAGCTTTCTTT
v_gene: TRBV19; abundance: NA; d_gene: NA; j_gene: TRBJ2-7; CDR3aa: CASSVYPYEQYF; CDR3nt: TGTGCCAGTAGTGTCTACCCCTACGAGCAGTACTTC
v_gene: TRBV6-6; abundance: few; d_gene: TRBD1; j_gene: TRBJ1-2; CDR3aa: CASSYSGQGVVGYTF; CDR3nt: TGTGCCAGCAGTTACTCGGGTCAGGGGGTGGTTGGCTACACCTTC
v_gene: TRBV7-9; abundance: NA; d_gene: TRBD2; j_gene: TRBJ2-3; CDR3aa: CASSLNPSGSPDTQYF; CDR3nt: TGTGCCAGCAGCTTAAACCCTAGCGGGAGCCCAGATACGCAGTATTTT
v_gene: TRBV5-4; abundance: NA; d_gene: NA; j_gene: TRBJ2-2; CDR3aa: CASSLRGSGELFF; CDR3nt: TGTGCCAGCAGCTTAAGGGGATCCGGGGAGCTGTTTTTT
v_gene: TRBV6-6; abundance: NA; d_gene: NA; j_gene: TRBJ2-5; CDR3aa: CASSFRGPQETQYF; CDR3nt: TGTGCCAGCAGTTTCCGGGGGCCCCAGGAGACCCAGTACTTC
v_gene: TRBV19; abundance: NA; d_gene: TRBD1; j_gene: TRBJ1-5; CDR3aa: CASEDRAWGNQPQHF; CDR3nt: TGTGCCAGCGAGGACAGGGCGTGGGGCAATCAGCCCCAGCATTTT
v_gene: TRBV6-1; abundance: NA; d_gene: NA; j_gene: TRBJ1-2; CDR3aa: CASSREGVGGYTF; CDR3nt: TGTGCCAGCAGTCGGGAGGGCGTTGGTGGCTACACCTTC
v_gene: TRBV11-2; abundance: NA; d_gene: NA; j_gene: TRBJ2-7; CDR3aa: CASSHPRGGSSYEQYF; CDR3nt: TGTGCCAGCAGCCACCCCCGAGGGGGGAGCTCCTACGAGCAGTACTTC
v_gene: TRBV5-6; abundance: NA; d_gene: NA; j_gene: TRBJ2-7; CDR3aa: CASSLGERGVTDEQYF; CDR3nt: TGTGCCAGCAGCTTGGGAGAACGTGGGGTTACGGACGAGCAGTACTTC
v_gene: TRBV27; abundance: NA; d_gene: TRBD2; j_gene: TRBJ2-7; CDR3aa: CASRMRAGGLFYEQYF; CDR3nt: TGTGCCAGCCGCATGAGAGCGGGAGGCCTCTTCTACGAGCAGTACTTC
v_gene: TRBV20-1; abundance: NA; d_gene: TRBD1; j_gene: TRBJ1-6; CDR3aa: CSHTFPGQPYSPLHF; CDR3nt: TGCAGCCACACTTTCCCGGGACAGCCTTATTCACCCCTCCACTTT